The present T cell receptor (beta chain) was sequenced within a study of breast tumors, draining lymph nodes, adjacent tissues (dated by TCRdb to 2016 to 2017). The study in broad terms: The study compared TCR beta repertoires across tumor, adjacent nontumor tissue and axillary lymph nodes from breast cancer patients. The study was designed to assess the relationships and possible T-cell exchange between tumor, surrounding tissue and draining lymph node repertoires in human breast cancer.

This sample was sequenced with an Illumina HiSeq 2000. TCR beta chain libraries were generated through multiplex PCR amplification. High-throughput sequencing was used to analyze the amplified TCR beta chain products. Using fastp at Q25 and MiXCR, TCRdb reprocessed the public reads and kept productive beta chains. Merged by CDR3 protein, the rows form single entries marked with the most common genes and DNA. The sample contains under 300,000 distinct CDR3 sequences, under 40% of them found a single time. Together, the top ten hold over 3.5% of the sample. The lymph node samples were taken from the axillary draining lymph nodes of breast cancer patients. This clonotype was picked up many times. There is no known antigen for this receptor. No much larger clonotype is one base removed from it; base qualities were not supplied. What the study reported, not specific to this receptor: Rather than being directly demonstrated, the conclusion that tumor T cells originate in lymph nodes was presented as consistent with a hypothesis. Tumor and nontumor tissue repertoires were significantly more similar in luminal-like than in basal-like breast cancer. T-cell repertoire diversity in tumors was found to be lower than in lymph nodes but higher than in nontumor tissue, and preferential V and J gene usage was observed. The data were considered consistent with most tumor T cells being derived from the lymph node and subsequently expanding within tumor tissue.

This sequence was found in a female donor with breast cancer. Some clones in this sample may be carry-over from other donors' samples. Input material: axillary lymph node tissue.

In nucleotide form, the sequence is TGCAGTGCTAGGCGGGGCCTAGACTCTGGAAACACCATATATTTT. This sequence encodes CSARRGLDSGNTIYF. The chain couples TRBV20-1 to TRBJ1-3, and possibly TRBD1, on 5 matching bases. The CDR3 holds 15 amino acids from the cysteine to the phenylalanine. The entry retains the CDR3 DNA only, 45 bases that are in frame from base 1. Reading the germline V gene (reference sequence) gives CDR1 DFQATT and CDR2 SNEGSKA. A distance of 12 bases separates the germline ends of V and J, which lose 3 bases and 0 bases respectively.